The T cell receptor beta chain under discussion was sequenced for a study of CD8+ T cells in alopecia areata. Study context: A regimen of oral tofacitinib, 5 to 10 mg twice daily, was given to treated patients. Whole-study results and caveats: Tofacitinib significantly lowered scalp clonality and expanded CD8+ clones among the top 100. An increase in clonality over normal scalp was evident in lesional scalp, especially alopecia totalis/universalis.

V lost 3 bases to trimming and J lost 7 bases, with 16 bases between them. CDR3 length: 14 residues. CDR1 is MGHRA and CDR2 is YSYEKL in the germline V gene. Treatment in this sample: oral pan-JAK inhibitor, 5-10 mg twice daily. Sequencing templates came from extracted RNA that was reverse transcribed into cDNA. Produced via immunoSEQ multiplex PCR; TCRdb's table is partial and in-frame only. The repertoire holds about 120,000 clones, with about 50% as singletons. For this clone: The antigen is not known.

The clonotype comes from a human donor with alopecia areata. The sequencing here drew on CD4+ T cells sorted from blood, taken at week 4, from a patient treated with tofacitinib. The chain has TRBV4-1 and TRBJ2-7, with D perhaps TRBD1 or TRBD2 (5 bases each). CDR3 sequence reads: CASSHPGTAREQYF. The DNA of the CDR3 is TGCGCCAGCAGCCACCCCGGGACGGCGCGGGAGCAGTACTTC.